These 17 T cell receptor beta chains came from one sample sequenced in a study of blood T cell repertoires in COVID-19. The assay was immunoSEQ multiplex PCR, and TCRdb's table has in-frame clones only and misses some. The table records over 110,000 clones, about 80% of them present only once. The specimen was peripheral blood. These TCRs come from a man in his sixties with acute or convalescent COVID-19.

V gene TRBV24-1 combines with J gene TRBJ1-1; the D is unclear. Per the germline V gene, CDR1 is KGHDR and CDR2 is SFDVKD. The CDR3 is made up of 12 amino acids. The ends were cut back, 12 bases at V and 9 bases at J, with 19 bases in the middle. The CDR3 DNA reads TGTGCCTCAAAATACTGCACCCCCCAAGCTTTCTTT. This translates into CASKYCTPQAFF.

V is TRBV9 and J is TRBJ1-1; D not resolved. The V end lost 0 bases, the J end lost 6 bases, and 12 bases lay between the germline ends. Germline CDR1 is SGDLS and CDR2 is YYNGEE. This CDR3 has 14 residues. CDR3 sequence (DNA): TGTGCCAGCAGCGTAGGGGCAGACGGCGCTGAAGCTTTCTTT. This codes for CASSVGADGAEAFF.

This clone showed up just once. The chain has TRBV4-3 and TRBJ2-1; the match to TRBD1 covers 8 bases. The germline V gene encodes CDR1 LGHNA and CDR2 YSLEER. This CDR3 spans 16 amino acids. V lost 4 bases, J lost 5 bases, and 10 bases stayed unmatched. CDR3 loop: CASSRNTGGFNNEQFF. CDR3 sequence (DNA): TGCGCCAGCAGCCGAAATACAGGGGGTTTTAACAATGAGCAGTTCTTC.

The chain carries TRBV10-3 and TRBJ2-7; 7 nucleotides match TRBD1. J lost 7 bases, V lost 7 bases, and 7 bases had no gene match. Germline V gene sequence: CDR1 ENHRY, CDR2 SYGVKD. The CDR3 covers 12 residues. CDR3 region: CAITGTVGEQYF. For the CDR3, the DNA is TGTGCCATCACCGGGACAGTAGGGGAGCAGTACTTC.

The sample holds one count of this clone. The V and J genes are TRBV19 and TRBJ1-2; TRBD1 might be the D (6 bases). Germline V CDR1 and CDR2: LNHDA, SQIVND (reference sequence). Trimming took 5 bases from V and 2 from J, leaving 9 bases between them. The CDR3 contains 13 residues. CDR3 DNA sequence: TGTGCCAGTAGTGCGACAGGAAACTATGGCTACACCTTC. As protein: CASSATGNYGYTF.

V usage is TRBV20-1 and J usage is TRBJ2-5; no firm D call. CDR1 DFQATT and CDR2 SNEGSKA come from the germline V gene (reference sequence). The germline V and J ends were trimmed by 3 bases and 1 base, with 3 bases remaining between them. The CDR3 is 11 amino acids. As DNA, the CDR3 is TGCAGTGCTAGCAGCCAAGAGACCCAGTACTTC. This codes for CSASSQETQYF.

The CDR3 nucleotides read TGTGCCAGCAGTCAGACAGGGTTCATGGGGGCAGATACGCAGTATTTT. Protein: CASSQTGFMGADTQYF. The J gene is TRBJ2-3, the V gene TRBV28; TRBD1 matches 7 bases. Germline-derived CDR1 and CDR2 are MDHEN and SYDVKM. Trimming at V came to 5 bases and at J to 4 bases, leaving 12 bases not matched to a gene. There are 16 residues in the CDR3.

This chain uses TRBV6-2 or TRBV6-3 with TRBJ2-3, with a tentative D call TRBD2 (6 bases). The CDR3 sequence is 15 residues long. V was shortened by 6 bases and J by 5 bases, with 18 bases between the two germline ends. Germline-derived CDR1 and CDR2 are MNHEY and SVGEGT. CDR3: CASSAGPQEGDTQYF. CDR3 nucleotides: TGTGCCAGCAGCGCCGGGCCCCAGGAGGGAGATACGCAGTATTTT.

This sequence joins TRBV4-2 and TRBJ2-7; tentative D call: TRBD1 (6 bases). This CDR3 has 14 residues. Trimming left V 4 bases short and J 5 bases short, with 15 bases between. Germline CDR1 reads LGHNA; CDR2 reads YNFKEQ. The CDR3 DNA is TGTGCCAGCAGCCCATCAATACAGGGCGACGAGCAGTACTTC. This codes for CASSPSIQGDEQYF.

V is TRBV4-3 and J is TRBJ1-2, with no clear D. V was cut by 4 bases and J by 8 bases, with 11 bases left in between. The germline CDR1 and CDR2 sequences are LGHNA and YSLEER. The CDR3 runs 12 residues. CDR3 loop: CASSRGLSGYTF. The DNA for the CDR3 is TGCGCCAGCAGCCGCGGGTTGTCGGGCTACACCTTC.

The gene calls are TRBV7-9 and TRBJ1-6, with D unresolved. V was shortened by 2 bases and J by 9 bases, with 11 bases between the two germline ends. Germline CDR1 and CDR2: SEHNR and FQNEAQ (reference sequence). This CDR3 comprises 14 residues. CDR3 DNA: TGTGCCAGCAGCTTATCGTGGGAGGGTTCACCCCTCCACTTT. Protein: CASSLSWEGSPLHF.

Only one count was recorded for this clone. The gene calls are TRBV15 and TRBJ2-3; 9 nucleotides agree with TRBD2. CDR3 length: 16 amino acids. The trim removed 3 bases at V and 3 bases at J, leaving 7 bases unmatched. Looked up from germline, CDR1 is LNHNV and CDR2 is YYDKDF (reference sequence). CDR3 in DNA: TGTGCCACCAGCAGGGATTTAGCGGGAGCTACAGATACGCAGTATTTT. Amino acids: CATSRDLAGATDTQYF.

This chain connects TRBV28 to TRBJ2-7; tentatively, D is TRBD1 (7 bases). This CDR3 comprises 13 residues. Between the trimmed V and J ends, which lost 6 bases and 4 bases, there was a span of 13 bases. Germline CDR1 reads MDHEN; CDR2 reads SYDVKM. The CDR3 sequence is CASRKQGRYEQYF. The CDR3 DNA reads as TGTGCCAGCAGAAAACAGGGGAGGTACGAGCAGTACTTC.

This rearrangement joins TRBV28 to TRBJ2-1, with 7 bases fitting TRBD1. CDR1 and CDR2 (germline): MDHEN, SYDVKM. J gave up 6 bases and V 2 bases, and 4 bases lay outside the gene matches. The length of the CDR3 is 14 residues. The CDR3, as DNA: TGTGCCAGCAGTTTAAGGCCAGGGGGCAATGAGCAGTTCTTC. Translating gives CASSLRPGGNEQFF.

The chain couples TRBV6-5 to TRBJ1-3; 7 nucleotides line up with TRBD1. Germline V gene data show CDR1 as MNHEY and CDR2 as SVGAGI. With 5 bases clipped from V and 8 bases from J, the junction kept 6 bases outside the gene matches. The CDR3 has 13 amino acids. The CDR3: CASSQNRGDTIYF. CDR3 DNA: TGTGCCAGCAGTCAAAACAGGGGTGACACCATATATTTT.

The rearrangement links TRBV30 to TRBJ1-2, with D uncertain. V shed 4 bases and J shed 8 bases, with 14 bases lying between them. The CDR3 covers 12 residues. Looked up from germline, CDR1 is GTSNPN and CDR2 is SVGIG (reference sequence). CDR3 sequence: CAWTLGGYGYTF. CDR3 nucleotides: TGTGCCTGGACCCTTGGAGGTTACGGCTACACCTTC.

This clone was seen a single time. The chain couples TRBV2 to TRBJ1-2; D remains unclear. V was pared by 0 bases and J by 5 bases, with 4 bases between. Germline V lookup: CDR1 SNHLY, CDR2 FYNNEI. The CDR3 sequence is 12 residues long. In DNA, the CDR3 is TGTGCCAGCAGTGAAGCCCAGTATGGCTACACCTTC. Its translation is CASSEAQYGYTF. Full variable domain (remainder filled in from reference TRBV2 and TRBJ1-2): EPEVTQTPSHQVTQMGQEVILRCVPISNHLYFYWYRQILGQKVEFLVSFYNNEISEKSEIFDDQFSVERPDGSNFTLKIRSTKLEDSAMYFCASSEAQYGYTFGSGTRLTVV.